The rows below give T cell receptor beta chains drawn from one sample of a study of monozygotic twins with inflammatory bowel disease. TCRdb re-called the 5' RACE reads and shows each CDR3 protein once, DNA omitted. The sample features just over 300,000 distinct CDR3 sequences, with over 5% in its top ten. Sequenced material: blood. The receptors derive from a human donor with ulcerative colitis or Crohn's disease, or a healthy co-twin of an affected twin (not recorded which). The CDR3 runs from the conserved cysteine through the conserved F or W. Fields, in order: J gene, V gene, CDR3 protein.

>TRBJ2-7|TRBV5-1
CASSLAGVSGRVDF
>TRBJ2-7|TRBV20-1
CSARKGAFSYEQYF
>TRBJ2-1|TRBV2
CASSEDWAGGVNEQFF
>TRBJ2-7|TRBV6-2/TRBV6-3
CASSYPYLAGGLLNYEQYF
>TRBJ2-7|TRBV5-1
CASSLFFERDPYEQYF
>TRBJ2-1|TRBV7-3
CASSFGTSNNEQFF
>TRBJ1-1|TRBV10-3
CAIRGQDRGSMNTEAFF
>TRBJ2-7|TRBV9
CASSGGRSDSYEQYF
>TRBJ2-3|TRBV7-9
CASSLGVGGERTDTQYF
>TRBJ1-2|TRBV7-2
CASSLAVLGGYTF
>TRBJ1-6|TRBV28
CASSRASLNNSPLHF
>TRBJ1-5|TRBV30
CAWSTGSGGQPQHF
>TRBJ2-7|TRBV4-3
CASSQGQGTYYEQYF
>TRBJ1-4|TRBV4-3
CASSQDRWARKLFF
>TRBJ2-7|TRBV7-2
CASSLRQSYEQYF
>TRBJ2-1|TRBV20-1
CSARLQFDYNEQFF
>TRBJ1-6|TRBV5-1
CASSLAGRNSPLHF
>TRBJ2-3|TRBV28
CASSSPLVAGSDTQYF
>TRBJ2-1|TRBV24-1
CATSELGTSGTNEQFF
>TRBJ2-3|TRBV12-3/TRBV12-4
CASSGVGGLQYF
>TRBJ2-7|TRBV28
CASSLGEAEQYF
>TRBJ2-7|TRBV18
CASSPSTPRNTEQYF
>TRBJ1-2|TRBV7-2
CASSPQGQTAGGYTF
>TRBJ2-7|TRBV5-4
CASSPIPGQTYEQYF